This TCR beta chain originates from a study of shared clonotypes between healthy human individuals. Naive CD8 cells were CD45RO-negative, positively selected for CCR7, excluding terminally differentiated effector memory CD45RA+ cells. The study drew all its donors from Caucasian adults living in Nashville, Tennessee. Using immunoSEQ multiplex PCR, the repertoire was profiled, and TCRdb retains in-frame clones only, with some absent. The data contain 450,000 to 700,000 clones, 95% to 96% of them singletons. The study's findings and limits: Having only a few donors restricted how much genetic and exposure-history diversity was captured. Though the depth was large, rarefaction showed that sorted-subset sequencing was incomplete.

Comment on this clone: The antigen remains undetermined.

Germline CDR1 reads KGHSH; CDR2 reads LQKENI. This CDR3 has 13 amino acids. V lost 5 bases and J lost 1, with 9 bases in between. The receptor was derived from a woman aged 25 to 39 in good health. This rearrangement joins TRBV18 to TRBJ2-7; D gene ambiguous. The sample consisted of naive CD8+ T cells sorted from blood. The DNA for the CDR3 is TGTGCCAGCTCAATCTCGGAGTCCTACGAGCAGTACTTC. Translating it yields CASSISESYEQYF.